One and the same sample provided the 22 T cell receptor beta chains below, sequenced in a study of T cell responses to AZD1222 COVID-19 vaccine (TCRdb year 2021). The library came from the immunoSEQ multiplex PCR assay. This immuneACCESS table, as held by TCRdb, lists in-frame sequences with V and J called but not all clones. Of the missing ones, under half trace to an unresolved V gene in checked studies; the others have no known cause. For this sample the table gives about 25,000 clones, of which around 86% were detected only once. The biggest ten clones account for about 35% of the sample. The intended sense of this specimen's time point label: about 28 days (+/-7) after the second vaccine dose. The material sequenced was peripheral blood, taken 28 days after the second AZD1222 dose. All receptors come from an adult who received the AZD1222 COVID-19 vaccine.

CDR3 residues: CSVSAARNTGELFF. CDR3 coding DNA: TGCAGCGTTAGCGCGGCCCGAAACACCGGGGAGCTGTTTTTT. The genes are TRBV29-1 and TRBJ2-2; no clear D. Germline V CDR1 and CDR2: SQVTM, ANQGSEA. CDR3 size: 14 residues. Trimming cost V 5 bases and J 2 bases, with 12 bases left between them.

This clone came up a few times. The genes are TRBV7-2 and TRBJ2-4, with 7 bases that match TRBD2. V was clipped by 4 bases and J by 0 bases; unmatched bases: 9. The CDR3 length is 17 residues. Germline V gene lookup returns CDR1 SGHTA and CDR2 FQGNSA. CDR3 amino acids: CASSSPGGGLAKNIQYF. The CDR3 bases are TGTGCCAGCAGCTCCCCTGGGGGAGGGCTAGCCAAAAACATTCAGTACTTC.

The CDR3, as DNA: TGCACCAGCAGCCATCTCGGACAGGCAGATACGCAGTATTTT. It specifies CTSSHLGQADTQYF. J is TRBJ2-3 and V is TRBV1; TRBD1 reflects the table's D call only, with no check against the DNA. TRBV1 is recorded as a pseudogene. CDR3 length: 14 residues.

The genes are TRBV28 and TRBJ1-2; the D gene is possibly TRBD1 (5 bases). Trimming took off 2 bases at V and 2 bases at J, with 6 bases between the two ends. This CDR3 has 13 residues. Looked up from germline, CDR1 is MDHEN and CDR2 is SYDVKM. The CDR3 region is CASSLGGNYGYTF. CDR3 coding DNA: TGTGCCAGCAGTTTAGGGGGGAACTATGGCTACACCTTC.

This sequence joins TRBV4-2 and TRBJ2-2; D gene unclear. V gave up 1 base and J gave up 2 bases, with 8 bases separating them. The CDR3 consists of 15 residues. The germline V gene has CDR1 LGHNA and CDR2 YNFKEQ. The CDR3 is CASSQGLLNTGELFF. CDR3 bases: TGTGCCAGCAGCCAAGGACTCCTAAACACCGGGGAGCTGTTTTTT.

The chain recombines TRBV28 with TRBJ1-5; D call uncertain. CDR1 MDHEN and CDR2 SYDVKM come from the germline V gene. Trimming left V 2 bases short and J 4 bases short, with 9 bases between. The CDR3 runs 14 residues. The CDR3 is CASSLEQVNQPQHF. DNA of the CDR3: TGTGCCAGCAGTTTAGAGCAGGTGAATCAGCCCCAGCATTTT.

The chain joins TRBV24-1 to TRBJ2-1; 8 bases map to TRBD2. V was pared by 5 bases and J by 0 bases, with 2 bases of the junction left unmatched. The CDR3 extends over 15 amino acids. The germline V gene encodes CDR1 KGHDR and CDR2 SFDVKD. The CDR3 DNA sequence: TGTGCCACCAGTGTTAGCGGGACCTCCTACAATGAGCAGTTCTTC. Its protein is CATSVSGTSYNEQFF.

This rearrangement joins TRBV6-1 to TRBJ1-2, with TRBD1 as a possible D gene (5 bases). This CDR3 comprises 15 residues. The V gene's germline CDR1 is MNHNS and CDR2 SASEGT. V dropped 1 base and J dropped 1 base, with 10 bases sitting between them. The chain's CDR3 is CASSEGRAVNYGYTF. As DNA, the CDR3 is TGTGCCAGCAGTGAAGGCAGGGCGGTTAACTATGGCTACACCTTC.

This clone occurred a few times. This chain connects TRBV28 to TRBJ1-5; D is unresolved. Germline assignment: CDR1 MDHEN and CDR2 SYDVKM. V lost 5 bases, J lost 0 bases, and 8 bases lay in between. This CDR3 has 14 amino acids. The DNA of the CDR3 is TGTGCCAGCAGTCTACAGCTTAGCAATCAGCCCCAGCATTTT. Translation: CASSLQLSNQPQHF.

This clone is deemed medium-sized (0.01 to 0.1%). The rearrangement joins TRBV27 to TRBJ2-5; D is unresolved. CDR1 MNHEY and CDR2 SMNVEV come from the germline V gene (reference sequence). The CDR3 runs 13 residues. V was cut by 2 bases and J by 3 bases, with 7 bases left in between. CDR3 bases: TGTGCCAGCAGTTTAGCAGTTGAAGAGACCCAGTACTTC. Translation gives CASSLAVEETQYF.

The V and J genes are TRBV28 and TRBJ1-6, with TRBD1 matching over 10 bases. V dropped 5 bases and J dropped 9; count of bases not matched to a gene: 4. The CDR3 consists of 14 residues. Germline V gene lookup returns CDR1 MDHEN and CDR2 SYDVKM. The DNA of the CDR3 is TGTGCCAGCAGTGGGGGACAGGGGCGTTCACCCCTCCACTTT. Its protein product is CASSGGQGRSPLHF. The full variable domain, with the rest looked up from reference TRBV28 and TRBJ1-6, is DVKVTQSSRYLVKRTGEKVFLECVQDMDHENMFWYRQDPGLGLRLIYFSYDVKMKEKGDIPEGYSVSREKKERFSLILESASTNQTSMYLCASSGGQGRSPLHFGNGTRLTVT.

This clone was observed a single time. The rearrangement joins TRBV7-9 to TRBJ2-2; weak D call: TRBD1 (5 bases). V lost 6 bases to trimming and J lost 0 bases, with 11 bases between them. This CDR3 is 15 amino acids long. Germline CDR1 and CDR2: SEHNR and FQNEAQ (reference sequence). The CDR3 here is CASRLQAANTGELFF. Written as DNA, the CDR3 is TGTGCCAGCAGGTTACAGGCTGCGAACACCGGGGAGCTGTTTTTT. The full variable domain, rest sourced from reference TRBV7-9 and TRBJ2-2, is DTGVSQNPRHKITKRGQNVTFRCDPISEHNRLYWYRQTLGQGPEFLTYFQNEAQLEKSRLLSDRFSAERPKGSFSTLEIQRTEQGDSAMYLCASRLQAANTGELFFGEGSRLTVL.

The genes are TRBV9 and TRBJ2-1, with 8 bases aligning to TRBD1. This CDR3 is built from 18 residues. The V gene's germline CDR1 is SGDLS and CDR2 YYNGEE. Trimming removed 0 bases from V and 3 bases from J; junction bases left unmatched: 11. The CDR3 sequence: CASSVEESRDRNYNEQFF. The DNA of the CDR3 is TGTGCCAGCAGCGTAGAGGAATCACGGGACAGGAACTACAATGAGCAGTTCTTC.

The rearrangement uses TRBV12-3 or TRBV12-4 and TRBJ2-7; D is possibly TRBD1 (5 bases). Trimming stripped 6 bases from V and 0 bases from J, with 9 bases between. The CDR3 runs 13 residues. CDR3 protein: CASSLTVSYEQYF. The CDR3, as DNA: TGTGCCAGCAGCCTGACAGTCTCCTACGAGCAGTACTTC.

The V gene is TRBV10-2, the J gene TRBJ1-3; D perhaps matches TRBD1 (5 bases). V was cut by 4 bases and J by 4 bases, with 8 bases left in between. The V gene's germline CDR1 is WSHSY and CDR2 SAAADI. The CDR3 contains 13 residues. The CDR3 protein is CASSAGMGNTIYF. For the CDR3, the DNA is TGCGCCAGCAGTGCAGGGATGGGAAACACCATATATTTT.

The CDR3, as DNA: TGTGCCAGTAACGTCGGGACTAGGGGGGATACGCAGTATTTT. It specifies CASNVGTRGDTQYF. J is TRBJ2-3 and V is TRBV6-5; 8 bases are shared with TRBD2. There are 14 residues in the CDR3. V lost 9 bases and J lost 6; bases outside the gene matches: 11. Germline assignment: CDR1 MNHEY and CDR2 SVGAGI.

The CDR3 sequence is CASSYRGREGTDTQYF. Written as DNA, the CDR3 is TGTGCCAGCAGTTATCGCGGGAGGGAAGGCACAGATACGCAGTATTTT. The V gene is TRBV6-2 or TRBV6-3, the J gene TRBJ2-3; 9 bases agree with TRBD2. Germline V gives CDR1 MNHEY, CDR2 SVGEGT. This CDR3 is 16 amino acids long. The V segment lost 3 bases and the J segment 1 base; nucleotides outside the gene matches: 5.

The chain links TRBV28 to TRBJ1-1; no clear D. The length of the CDR3 is 14 residues. The V gene's germline CDR1 is MDHEN and CDR2 SYDVKM. V was trimmed by 7 bases and J by 2 bases, leaving 14 bases between them. As DNA, the CDR3 is TGTGCCAGCAAGAGGGTCGCCCTTAACACTGAAGCTTTCTTT. Translation gives CASKRVALNTEAFF.

This clone was seen a few times. This chain connects TRBV5-4 to TRBJ2-1, with a possible D match to TRBD2 (6 bases). CDR3 length: 15 residues. In germline, CDR1 is SGHNT, CDR2 YYREEE (reference sequence). V was cut by 0 bases and J by 7 bases, with 14 bases left in between. CDR3 in DNA: TGTGCCAGCAGCTTGGATGTGGCGGGATGGAATGAGCAGTTCTTC. It specifies CASSLDVAGWNEQFF. Combining the CDR3 with reference TRBV5-4 and TRBJ2-1 gives the whole variable domain ETGVTQSPTHLIKTRGQQVTLRCSSQSGHNTVSWYQQALGQGPQFIFQYYREEENGRGNFPPRFSGLQFPNYSSELNVNALELDDSALYLCASSLDVAGWNEQFFGPGTRLTVL.

This clone has more than one count but fewer than ten. The chain links TRBV6-5 to TRBJ1-5; 8 bases agree with TRBD1. Germline CDR1 MNHEY, CDR2 SVGAGI. J was trimmed by 4 bases and V by 6 bases; bases with no gene match: 8. The CDR3 runs 15 residues. The CDR3 region is CASRQQGVNNQPQHF. The CDR3 bases are TGTGCCAGCAGACAACAGGGGGTGAATAATCAGCCCCAGCATTTT.

The chain is built from TRBV30 and TRBJ2-3; the match to TRBD2 covers 7 bases. The CDR3 is 15 amino acids. Trimming cost V 5 bases and J 2 bases; bases outside gene matches: 10. The germline CDR1 and CDR2 sequences are GTSNPN and SVGIG (reference sequence). CDR3 amino acids: CAWRTTSLLTDTQYF. The CDR3 coding sequence is TGTGCCTGGCGAACGACTAGCCTCCTCACAGATACGCAGTATTTT.

The chain has TRBV19 and TRBJ2-2; 11 nucleotides match TRBD2. V lost 7 bases and J lost 5; bases outside the gene matches: 15. This CDR3 has 18 residues. From germline, CDR1 is LNHDA and CDR2 SQIVND (reference sequence). The CDR3 sequence: CASIGWASGRRGTGELFF. The CDR3 coding sequence is TGTGCCAGTATCGGTTGGGCTAGCGGGAGGAGAGGGACCGGGGAGCTGTTTTTT.